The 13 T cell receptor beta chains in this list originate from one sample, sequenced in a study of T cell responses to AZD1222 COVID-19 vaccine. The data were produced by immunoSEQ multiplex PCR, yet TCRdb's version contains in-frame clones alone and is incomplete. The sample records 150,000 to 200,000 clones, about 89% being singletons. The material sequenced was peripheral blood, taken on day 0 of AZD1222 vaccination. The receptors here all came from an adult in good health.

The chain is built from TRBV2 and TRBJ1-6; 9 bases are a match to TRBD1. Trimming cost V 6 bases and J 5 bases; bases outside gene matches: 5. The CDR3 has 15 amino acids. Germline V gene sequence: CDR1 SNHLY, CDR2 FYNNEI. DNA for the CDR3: TGTGCCAGCAGGAGGGACAGGGTCGATAATTCACCCCTCCACTTT. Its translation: CASRRDRVDNSPLHF. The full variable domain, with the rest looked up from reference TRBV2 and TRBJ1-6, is EPEVTQTPSHQVTQMGQEVILRCVPISNHLYFYWYRQILGQKVEFLVSFYNNEISEKSEIFDDQFSVERPDGSNFTLKIRSTKLEDSAMYFCASRRDRVDNSPLHFGNGTRLTVT.

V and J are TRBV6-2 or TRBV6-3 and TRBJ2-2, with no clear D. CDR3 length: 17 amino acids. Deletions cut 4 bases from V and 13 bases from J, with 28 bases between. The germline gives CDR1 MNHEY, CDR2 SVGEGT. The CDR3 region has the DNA TGTGCCAGCAGTTTCCAACACGGGTCCCTGGCCCTTTGGGGGCTGTTTTTT. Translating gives CASSFQHGSLALWGLFF.

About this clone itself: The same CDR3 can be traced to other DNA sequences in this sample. CDR3 nucleotide sequence: TGTGCCAGCAGCTTAAGCCCAGCGATGAACACTGAAGCTTTCTTT. This codes for CASSLSPAMNTEAFF. This chain connects TRBV7-3 to TRBJ1-1; D is undetermined. Per germline, CDR1 SGHTA and CDR2 FQGTGA. The CDR3 runs to 15 residues. The V end was cut by 1 base, the J end by 0 bases, with 9 bases between.

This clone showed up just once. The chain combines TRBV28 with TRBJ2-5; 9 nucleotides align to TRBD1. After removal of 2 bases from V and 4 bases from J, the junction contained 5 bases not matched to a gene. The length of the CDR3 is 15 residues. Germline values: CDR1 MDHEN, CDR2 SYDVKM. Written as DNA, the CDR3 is TGTGCCAGCAGTTTAGCACAGGGGGCGCGAGAGACCCAGTACTTC. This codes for CASSLAQGARETQYF.

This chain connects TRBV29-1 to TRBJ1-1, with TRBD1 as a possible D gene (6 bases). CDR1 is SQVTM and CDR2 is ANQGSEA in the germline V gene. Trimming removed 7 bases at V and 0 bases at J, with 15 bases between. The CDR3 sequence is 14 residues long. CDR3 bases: TGCAGCGGAATTACAGGGTTCATGAACACTGAAGCTTTCTTT. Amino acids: CSGITGFMNTEAFF.

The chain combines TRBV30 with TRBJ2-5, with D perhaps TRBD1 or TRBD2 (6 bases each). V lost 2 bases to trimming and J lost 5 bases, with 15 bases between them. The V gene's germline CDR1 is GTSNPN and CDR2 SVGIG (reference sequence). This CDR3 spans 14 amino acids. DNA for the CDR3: TGTGCCTGGAGTACCCCGGGGGCGTTTGAGACCCAGTACTTC. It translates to CAWSTPGAFETQYF. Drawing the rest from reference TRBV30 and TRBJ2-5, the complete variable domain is SQTIHQWPATLVQPVGSPLSLECTVEGTSNPNLYWYRQAAGRGLQLLFYSVGIGQISSEVPQNLSASRPQDRQFILSSKKLLLSDSGFYLCAWSTPGAFETQYFGPGTRLLVL.

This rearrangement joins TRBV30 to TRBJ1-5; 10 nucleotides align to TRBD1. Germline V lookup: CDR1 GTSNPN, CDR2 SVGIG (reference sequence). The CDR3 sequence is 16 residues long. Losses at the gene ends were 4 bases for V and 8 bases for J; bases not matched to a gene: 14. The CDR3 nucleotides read TGTGCCTGGACATGGCGGGACAGGGGCCTAGTGGAGCCCCAGCATTTT. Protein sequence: CAWTWRDRGLVEPQHF.

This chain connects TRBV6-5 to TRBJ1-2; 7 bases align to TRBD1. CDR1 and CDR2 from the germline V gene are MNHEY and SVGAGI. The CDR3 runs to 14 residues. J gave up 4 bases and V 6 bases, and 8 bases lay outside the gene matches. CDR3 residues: CASRAGTASYGYTF. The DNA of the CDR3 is TGTGCCAGCAGGGCTGGGACAGCCTCCTATGGCTACACCTTC.

The DNA for the CDR3 is TGTGCCAGTAGTATCAGCGGGAGACCTGTTGAGCAGTTCTTC. Protein product: CASSISGRPVEQFF. The chain links TRBV19 to TRBJ2-1; TRBD2 matches at 8 bases. From germline, CDR1 is LNHDA and CDR2 SQIVND (reference sequence). V lost 3 bases and J lost 9; bases outside the gene matches: 7. This CDR3 comprises 14 residues. The variable domain in full, completed from reference TRBV19 and TRBJ2-1, reads DGGITQSPKYLFRKEGQNVTLSCEQNLNHDAMYWYRQDPGQGLRLIYYSQIVNDFQKGDIAEGYSVSREKKESFPLTVTSAQKNPTAFYLCASSISGRPVEQFFGPGTRLTVL.

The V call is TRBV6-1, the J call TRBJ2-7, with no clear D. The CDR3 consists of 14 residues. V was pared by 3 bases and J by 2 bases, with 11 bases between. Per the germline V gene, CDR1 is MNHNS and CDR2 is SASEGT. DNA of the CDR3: TGTGCCAGCAGTGACCTGGCGGTAGCCTACGAGCAGTACTTC. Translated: CASSDLAVAYEQYF.

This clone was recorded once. CDR3 region: CSASAGQEISGYTF. Here the CDR3 DNA reads TGCAGTGCTAGTGCGGGACAGGAGATCAGTGGCTACACCTTC. The chain combines TRBV20-1 with TRBJ1-2; 8 bases agree with TRBD1. The CDR3 has 14 residues. Germline V gene sequence: CDR1 DFQATT, CDR2 SNEGSKA (reference sequence). With 3 bases clipped from V and 7 bases from J, the junction kept 10 bases outside the gene matches.

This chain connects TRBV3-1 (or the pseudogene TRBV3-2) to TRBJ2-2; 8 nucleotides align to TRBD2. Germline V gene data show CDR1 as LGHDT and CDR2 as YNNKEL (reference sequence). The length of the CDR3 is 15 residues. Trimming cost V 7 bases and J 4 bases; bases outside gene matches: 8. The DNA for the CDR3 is TGTGCCAGCACTCGGGAGGGACGGATCACCGGGGAGCTGTTTTTT. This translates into CASTREGRITGELFF.

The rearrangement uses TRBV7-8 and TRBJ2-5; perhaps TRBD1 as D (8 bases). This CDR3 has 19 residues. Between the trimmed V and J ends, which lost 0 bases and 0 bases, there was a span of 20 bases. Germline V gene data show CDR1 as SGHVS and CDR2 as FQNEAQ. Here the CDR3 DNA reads TGTGCCAGCAGCTTAGCGGGGGGGACAGGCGTCGCCTACCAAGAGACCCAGTACTTC. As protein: CASSLAGGTGVAYQETQYF.